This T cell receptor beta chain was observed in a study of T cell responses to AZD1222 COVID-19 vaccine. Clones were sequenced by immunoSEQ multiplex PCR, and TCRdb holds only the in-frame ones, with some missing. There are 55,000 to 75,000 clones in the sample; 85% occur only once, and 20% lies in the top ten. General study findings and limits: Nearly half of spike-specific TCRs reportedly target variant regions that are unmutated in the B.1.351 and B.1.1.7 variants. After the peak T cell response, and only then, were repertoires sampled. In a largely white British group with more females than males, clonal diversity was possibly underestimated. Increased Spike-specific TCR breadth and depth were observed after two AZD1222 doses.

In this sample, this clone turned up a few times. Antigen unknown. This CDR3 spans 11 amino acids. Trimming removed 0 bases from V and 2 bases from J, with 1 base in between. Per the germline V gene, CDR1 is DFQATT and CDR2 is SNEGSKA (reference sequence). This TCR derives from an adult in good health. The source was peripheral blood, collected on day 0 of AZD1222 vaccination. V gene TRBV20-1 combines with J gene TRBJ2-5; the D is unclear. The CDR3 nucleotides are TGCAGTGCTAGAGATCAAGAGACCCAGTACTTC. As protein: CSARDQETQYF.